A single sample gave rise to the 30 T cell receptor beta chains below, sequenced in a study of PD-L1 blockade in urothelial cancer. Profiled with immunoSEQ multiplex PCR; TCRdb holds only in-frame clones, not every one. The sample yields 60,000 or so clones, over 75% seen once. Described time point: pretreatment peripheral blood. Here the sequenced sample was PBMCs, taken around atezolizumab (anti-PD-L1) treatment. These receptors were taken from a man between 65 and 79 years old with urothelial cancer.

The chain has TRBV5-1 and TRBJ2-5; the D gene is possibly TRBD1 (6 bases). Germline loops: CDR1 SGHRS, CDR2 YFSETQ. V lost 4 bases to trimming and J lost 1 base, with 8 bases between them. This CDR3 spans 13 amino acids. The CDR3 region is CASSGQIQETQYF. CDR3 nucleotide sequence: TGCGCCAGCAGCGGACAGATCCAAGAGACCCAGTACTTC.

The table lists this clone with a count of one. The J gene is TRBJ2-1, the V gene TRBV6-1; 9 bases are shared with TRBD1. CDR1 and CDR2 (germline): MNHNS, SASEGT. The CDR3 sequence is 16 residues long. The junction had 8 bases not matched to a gene; V was cut back by 4 bases and J by 4 bases. The CDR3 sequence: CASSAGTGTIYNEQFF. DNA of the CDR3: TGTGCCAGCAGTGCGGGGACAGGGACCATTTACAATGAGCAGTTCTTC.

The chain has TRBV18 and TRBJ2-2; TRBD2 might be the D (6 bases). The CDR3 has 15 residues. CDR1 and CDR2 (germline): KGHSH, LQKENI. Trimming stripped 3 bases from V and 2 bases from J, with 10 bases between. The DNA of the CDR3 is TGTGCCAGCTCACCCGGGACTCACAACACCGGGGAGCTGTTTTTT. Translating gives CASSPGTHNTGELFF.

This sequence joins TRBV5-8 and TRBJ1-2; D remains ambiguous. From germline, CDR1 is SGHTS and CDR2 YDEGEE. Trimming left V 4 bases short and J 4 bases short, with 17 bases between. This CDR3 region has 15 residues. CDR3 nucleotide sequence: TGTGCCAGCAGCCTGGACGGGTTGAGGGCCTATGGCTACACCTTC. Its translation is CASSLDGLRAYGYTF.

V usage is TRBV6-5 and J usage is TRBJ2-1, with TRBD2 matching 10 bases. Germline V CDR1 and CDR2: MNHEY, SVGAGI. The CDR3 length is 15 residues. With V trimmed by 6 bases and J by 3 bases, 5 bases remained unmatched. The CDR3 DNA reads TGTGCCAGCAGGAGCGGGACTAGCGACTACAATGAGCAGTTCTTC. Residues: CASRSGTSDYNEQFF.

The chain uses TRBV19 and TRBJ1-3; no clear D. Germline lookup yields CDR1 LNHDA and CDR2 SQIVND (reference sequence). The V end lost 6 bases, the J end lost 0 bases, and 12 bases lay between the germline ends. The CDR3 has 15 residues. CDR3 nucleotide sequence: TGTGCCAGTAGGGCCGGAAGGAGCTCTGGAAACACCATATATTTT. This translates into CASRAGRSSGNTIYF.

The rearrangement joins TRBV7-9 to TRBJ1-2; TRBD1 is a possible D gene (5 bases). Germline assignment: CDR1 SEHNR and CDR2 FQNEAQ (reference sequence). The CDR3 has 16 amino acids. The V end was cut by 5 bases, the J end by 4 bases, with 20 bases between. CDR3 in amino acids: CASSQTNRPLGYGYTF. The DNA for the CDR3 is TGTGCCAGCAGCCAAACCAACAGGCCTCTCGGCTATGGCTACACCTTC.

The rearrangement uses TRBV29-1 and TRBJ2-5; TRBD2 matches at 10 bases. The CDR3 loop spans 15 amino acids. CDR1 SQVTM and CDR2 ANQGSEA come from the germline V gene. The trim removed 0 bases at V and 5 bases at J, leaving 6 bases unmatched. The CDR3 here is CSVEEPSGRRETQYF. Written as DNA, the CDR3 is TGCAGCGTTGAAGAACCTAGCGGGAGAAGGGAGACCCAGTACTTC.

The V gene is TRBV6-6, the J gene TRBJ2-5; D possibly corresponds to TRBD2 (6 bases). Germline values: CDR1 MNHNY, CDR2 SVGAGI (reference sequence). V was clipped by 10 bases and J by 7 bases, with 13 bases between them. The CDR3 is 11 residues long. For the CDR3, the DNA is TGTGCCACCCTTACCGGGGGGACCCAGTACTTC. Its translation: CATLTGGTQYF.

The chain combines TRBV9 with TRBJ2-5; TRBD2 is a possible D gene (5 bases). The CDR3 has 13 amino acids. CDR1 and CDR2 from the germline V gene are SGDLS and YYNGEE. The V end was cut by 0 bases, the J end by 5 bases, with 8 bases between. CDR3 bases: TGTGCCAGCAGCGTAGCTACGGGGGAGACCCAGTACTTC. Translated, it gives CASSVATGETQYF. The complete variable domain, with remaining parts taken from reference TRBV9 and TRBJ2-5, reads DSGVTQTPKHLITATGQRVTLRCSPRSGDLSVYWYQQSLDQGLQFLIQYYNGEERAKGNILERFSAQQFPDLHSELNLSSLELGDSALYFCASSVATGETQYFGPGTRLLVL.

V and J are TRBV9 and TRBJ2-3; possible D gene TRBD1, 5 bases. The CDR3 has 15 amino acids. CDR1 is SGDLS, CDR2 YYNGEE, per germline. V lost 3 bases, J lost 2 bases, and 13 bases lay in between. In DNA, the CDR3 is TGTGCCAGCAGCGGCTCTGGGGCCTACACAGATACGCAGTATTTT. This gives the protein CASSGSGAYTDTQYF.

The chain is built from TRBV9 and TRBJ2-2; TRBD2 matches at 10 bases. V trimming: 3 bases; J trimming: 4 bases; junction bases outside the gene matches: 6. The CDR3 spans 16 residues. Germline V gene lookup returns CDR1 SGDLS and CDR2 YYNGEE. DNA of the CDR3: TGTGCCAGCAGCGCAGGGACTAGCGCGGGCACCGGGGAGCTGTTTTTT. It translates to CASSAGTSAGTGELFF.

With respect to this clone: At one of its ends the junction is not consistent with the germline gene, which may arise from a read error. The rearrangement joins TRBV5-4 to TRBJ2-3, with 7 bases fitting TRBD2. Germline V lookup: CDR1 SGHNT, CDR2 YYREEE (reference sequence). This CDR3 is built from 12 residues. CDR3 residues: CASSPPAGPVHF. The CDR3 DNA reads as TGTGCCAGCAGCCCACCAGCGGGACCCGTACATTTT. The whole variable domain, remainder taken from reference TRBV5-4 and TRBJ2-3, is ETGVTQSPTHLIKTRGQQVTLRCSSQSGHNTVSWYQQALGQGPQFIFQYYREEENGRGNFPPRFSGLQFPNYSSELNVNALELDDSALYLCASSPPAGPVHFGPGTRLTVL.

The rearrangement joins TRBV29-1 to TRBJ1-2, with 11 bases fitting TRBD1. Per the germline V gene, CDR1 is SQVTM and CDR2 is ANQGSEA. The length of the CDR3 is 14 residues. J gave up 0 bases and V 7 bases, and 4 bases lay outside the gene matches. The chain's CDR3 is CSAPGQGANYGYTF. For the CDR3, the DNA is TGCAGCGCACCGGGACAGGGGGCTAACTATGGCTACACCTTC. Together with reference TRBV29-1 and TRBJ1-2, the CDR3 gives the full variable domain: SAVISQKPSRDICQRGTSLTIQCQVDSQVTMMFWYRQQPGQSLTLIATANQGSEATYESGFVIDKFPISRPNLTFSTLTVSNMSPEDSSIYLCSAPGQGANYGYTFGSGTRLTVV.

This clone was picked up a small number of times. This chain links TRBV4-1 with TRBJ2-2, with 8 positions matching TRBD2. Looked up from germline, CDR1 is MGHRA and CDR2 is YSYEKL. Losses at the gene ends were 0 bases for V and 3 bases for J; bases not matched to a gene: 3. This CDR3 has 16 amino acids. The chain's CDR3 is CASSQEQLADTGELFF. The CDR3 region has the DNA TGCGCCAGCAGCCAAGAGCAACTAGCGGACACCGGGGAGCTGTTTTTT.

This chain links TRBV7-9 with TRBJ2-2; D may be TRBD2 (5 bases). The CDR3 extends over 16 amino acids. The V end lost 3 bases, the J end lost 0 bases, and 11 bases lay between the germline ends. Germline-derived CDR1 and CDR2 are SEHNR and FQNEAQ (reference sequence). CDR3 sequence (DNA): TGTGCCAGCAGCTTGGCGGGTAGCTCGAACACCGGGGAGCTGTTTTTT. It encodes CASSLAGSSNTGELFF.

This clone was counted a few times. V is TRBV4-2 and J is TRBJ1-1; 7 bases fit TRBD1. With V trimmed by 1 base and J by 4 bases, 6 bases remained unmatched. CDR1 is LGHNA and CDR2 is YNFKEQ in the germline V gene. The CDR3 runs to 15 residues. Here the CDR3 reads CASSQADQGGTEAFF. The CDR3 nucleotides read TGTGCCAGCAGCCAAGCCGACCAGGGGGGCACTGAAGCTTTCTTT.

This clone was detected once. The V call is TRBV27, the J call TRBJ1-1, with TRBD1 matching over 9 bases. The CDR3 sequence is 15 residues long. V shed 8 bases and J 0 bases; nucleotides not matched to a gene: 7. CDR1 MNHEY and CDR2 SMNVEV come from the germline V gene (reference sequence). CDR3 nucleotides: TGTGCCAGCGGGGGACAGGGCGCATTGAACACTGAAGCTTTCTTT. This sequence encodes CASGGQGALNTEAFF.

The chain uses TRBV9 and TRBJ2-1, with 7 nucleotides matching TRBD1. Germline CDR1 is SGDLS and CDR2 is YYNGEE. This CDR3 contains 15 residues. Unmatched junction bases numbered 7, after V lost 0 bases and J lost 7 bases. CDR3 in amino acids: CASSVGTGVGNEQFF. CDR3 DNA sequence: TGTGCCAGCAGCGTAGGAACAGGGGTAGGGAATGAGCAGTTCTTC.

The genes are TRBV28 and TRBJ2-4, with 7 bases lining up with TRBD2. The trim removed 5 bases at V and 1 base at J, leaving 2 bases unmatched. Germline V gene sequence: CDR1 MDHEN, CDR2 SYDVKM. The CDR3 is 14 amino acids. CDR3 DNA: TGTGCCAGCAGTCCCGGGGGGGCCAAAAACATTCAGTACTTC. It translates to CASSPGGAKNIQYF.

The chain is built from TRBV6-7 and TRBJ2-7; 8 nucleotides agree with TRBD2. TRBV6-7 is reported as an ORF; its role is uncertain. V was pared by 5 bases and J by 0 bases, with 6 bases of the junction left unmatched. There are 15 residues in the CDR3. This CDR3 is CASSPGGPTSYEQYF. The CDR3 region has the DNA TGTGCCAGCAGTCCGGGGGGGCCCACCTCCTACGAGCAGTACTTC.

The chain recombines TRBV28 with TRBJ1-1; 7 bases are a match to TRBD1. After removal of 3 bases from V and 11 bases from J, the junction contained 3 bases not matched to a gene. Germline V lookup: CDR1 MDHEN, CDR2 SYDVKM. There are 11 residues in the CDR3. The CDR3 coding sequence is TGTGCCAGCAGTTTGGAGACAGGGGCTTTCTTT. It encodes CASSLETGAFF.

V usage is TRBV7-8 and J usage is TRBJ2-7; D perhaps matches TRBD1 (5 bases). V shed 5 bases and J shed 2 bases, with 10 bases lying between them. Looked up from germline, CDR1 is SGHVS and CDR2 is FQNEAQ. This CDR3 has 13 residues. CDR3 region: CASSPIGAYEQYF. The DNA of the CDR3 is TGTGCCAGCAGCCCTATAGGGGCCTACGAGCAGTACTTC.

The gene calls are TRBV28 and TRBJ2-3; TRBD1 matches 7 bases. Germline CDR1 is MDHEN and CDR2 is SYDVKM. The CDR3 is 15 amino acids. V lost 4 bases, J lost 4 bases, and 8 bases stayed unmatched. CDR3 nucleotide sequence: TGTGCCAGCAGTTCCCGACAGGGACCCTCAGATACGCAGTATTTT. It specifies CASSSRQGPSDTQYF.

The V gene is TRBV5-1, the J gene TRBJ2-5; perhaps TRBD1 as D (5 bases). Germline CDR1 and CDR2: SGHRS and YFSETQ. The V end lost 4 bases, the J end lost 3 bases, and 16 bases lay between the germline ends. The CDR3 contains 15 residues. CDR3: CASSMANRFEETQYF. The CDR3 nucleotides read TGCGCCAGCAGCATGGCTAACAGGTTTGAAGAGACCCAGTACTTC.

The chain couples TRBV25-1 to TRBJ2-1, with D possibly matching TRBD2 (5 bases). CDR3 size: 15 residues. Between the trimmed V and J ends, which lost 3 bases and 0 bases, there was a span of 9 bases. CDR1 and CDR2 from the germline V gene are MGHDK and SYGVNS. The DNA for the CDR3 is TGTGCCAGCAGTGACCCCGGGAACTCCTACAATGAGCAGTTCTTC. This encodes CASSDPGNSYNEQFF.

The gene calls are TRBV6-5 and TRBJ2-5; the D gene is possibly TRBD2 (6 bases). The CDR3 runs 14 residues. V gave up 4 bases and J gave up 1 base, with 10 bases separating them. Germline assignment: CDR1 MNHEY and CDR2 SVGAGI. The CDR3 DNA reads as TGTGCCAGCAGTTCCCCGGGGGTCCAAGAGACCCAGTACTTC. It specifies CASSSPGVQETQYF.

The V gene is TRBV5-1, the J gene TRBJ2-7; TRBD2 aligns across 10 bases. The V gene's germline CDR1 is SGHRS and CDR2 YFSETQ. This CDR3 is 16 amino acids long. V lost 4 bases to trimming and J lost 0 bases; unmatched junction nucleotides: 7. The CDR3 spells CASSPTSGVPSYEQYF. The CDR3 region has the DNA TGCGCCAGCAGCCCAACTAGCGGGGTGCCCTCCTACGAGCAGTACTTC.

There are a few counts of this clone. The chain uses TRBV5-1 and TRBJ2-5, with 7 bases matching TRBD2. Germline CDR1 SGHRS, CDR2 YFSETQ. V was clipped by 5 bases and J by 2 bases; unmatched bases: 6. The CDR3 runs 14 residues. Here the CDR3 reads CASSPLAAQETQYF. CDR3 nucleotides: TGCGCCAGCAGTCCCCTAGCGGCTCAAGAGACCCAGTACTTC.

This chain links TRBV7-9 with TRBJ1-1, with a weak D call TRBD1 (6 bases). The V end was cut by 11 bases, the J end by 1 base, with 11 bases between. This CDR3 spans 12 amino acids. Germline values: CDR1 SEHNR, CDR2 FQNEAQ (reference sequence). CDR3 sequence: CAAGGQNTEAFF. Written as DNA, the CDR3 is TGTGCCGCGGGGGGGCAGAACACTGAAGCTTTCTTT.